These 25 T cell receptor beta chains were all obtained from the same sample, sequenced in a study of T cells in Graves' hyperthyroidism and ophthalmopathy (dated by TCRdb to the late 2010s). The library was made by multiplex PCR. Instrument on record: Illumina HiSeq 2000. The TCR beta CDR3 regions were amplified from the RNA transcripts. For the first round of RT-PCR on the TCR CDR3, the HTBI primer set was used together with the Qiagen OneStep RT-PCR kit. TCRdb ran its own pipeline on the public reads, namely fastp trimming at Q25 and MiXCR clone calling, and kept in-frame beta chains. All rows with the same CDR3 protein become a single entry with the most common DNA and genes. The sample table records 470,000 or so distinct CDR3 sequences; less than 25% of these occur just once. Less than 30% of the sample rests with the top ten. The sample taken for sequencing was blood. Receptor source: a man aged 18-30 years with Graves' hyperthyroidism.

On this clonotype: The final CDR3 position lacks the conserved phenylalanine or tryptophan, pointing to a likely read error. V and J are TRBV30 and TRBJ2-7; a weak D match, TRBD2 (6 bases). Germline loops: CDR1 GTSNPN, CDR2 SVGIG (reference sequence). V lost 5 bases and J 1 base, leaving 15 bases between the germline ends. This CDR3 spans 14 amino acids. The CDR3 DNA follows: TGTGCCTGGGGAGGGTCAGGGATTTCCTACGAGCAGTACTCC. Protein sequence: CAWGGSGISYEQYS.

This clonotype was seen many times. The chain links TRBV6-1 to TRBJ1-1; D ambiguous. CDR1 and CDR2 (germline): MNHNS, SASEGT. V was cut by 6 bases and J by 3 bases, with 8 bases left in between. The CDR3 runs to 12 residues. This chain's CDR3 is CASRPWDTEAFF. DNA for the CDR3: TGTGCCAGCAGGCCCTGGGACACTGAAGCTTTCTTT.

The chain combines TRBV10-2 with TRBJ2-7, with 7 bases identical to TRBD2. Looked up from germline, CDR1 is WSHSY and CDR2 is SAAADI. The J segment lost 1 base and the V segment lost 6 bases, leaving 9 bases of the junction unmatched. The CDR3 length is 15 residues. CDR3 sequence reads: CASRPLSGGSYEQYF. Here the CDR3 DNA reads TGCGCCAGCAGGCCACTATCGGGGGGATCCTACGAGCAGTACTTC.

This clonotype occurred many times. The chain's CDR3 is CAWSGGQGFHEQYF. CDR3 coding DNA: TGTGCCTGGAGTGGGGGACAGGGTTTCCACGAGCAGTACTTC. The genes are TRBV30 and TRBJ2-7, with 9 bases aligning to TRBD1. Germline lookup yields CDR1 GTSNPN and CDR2 SVGIG (reference sequence). This CDR3 contains 14 residues. With V trimmed by 1 base and J by 5 bases, 6 bases remained unmatched. The full variable domain, in which reference TRBV30 and TRBJ2-7 provide the parts outside the CDR3, is SQTIHQWPATLVQPVGSPLSLECTVEGTSNPNLYWYRQAAGRGLQLLFYSVGIGQISSEVPQNLSASRPQDRQFILSSKKLLLSDSGFYLCAWSGGQGFHEQYFGPGTRLTVT.

The J gene is TRBJ2-2, the V gene TRBV11-2; the D gene is possibly TRBD1 (5 bases). The CDR3 sequence is 15 residues long. Per germline, CDR1 SGHAT and CDR2 FQNNGV. Trimming removed 1 base from V and 4 bases from J, with 10 bases in between. The CDR3 bases are TGTGCCAGCAGCTTAGTCAGGGCGATCACCGGGGAGCTGTTTTTT. This gives the protein CASSLVRAITGELFF.

Remarks on this clonotype: A read error may produce the germline difference seen at one junction end. The chain has TRBV6-1 and TRBJ1-3, with a weak D call TRBD1 (5 bases). Germline V CDR1 and CDR2: MNHNS, SASEGT. The CDR3 is 14 residues long. Here the CDR3 reads CASGERGPRNTIYF. The CDR3 nucleotides are TGTGCCAGCGGTGAACGGGGACCCCGGAACACCATATATTTT.

The chain uses TRBV12-3 or TRBV12-4 and TRBJ2-5; 7 positions agree with TRBD1. After removal of 6 bases from V and 4 bases from J, the junction contained 8 bases not matched to a gene. CDR3 length: 14 residues. CDR3 amino acids: CASSQQGLRETQYF. The DNA for the CDR3 is TGTGCCAGCAGCCAACAGGGGTTGCGAGAGACCCAGTACTTC.

This chain uses TRBV6-5 with TRBJ2-5; D possibly corresponds to TRBD2 (7 bases). Deletions cut 1 base from V and 4 bases from J, with 13 bases between. There are 15 residues in the CDR3. CDR1 is MNHEY, CDR2 SVGAGI, per germline. The CDR3 loop reads CASSYYGGPRETQYF. The CDR3 nucleotides read TGTGCCAGCAGTTACTACGGGGGGCCGAGAGAGACCCAGTACTTC.

This chain uses TRBV28 with TRBJ1-3; D is uncertain. V was clipped by 3 bases and J by 0 bases, with 12 bases between them. Looked up from germline, CDR1 is MDHEN and CDR2 is SYDVKM. The CDR3 runs to 16 residues. The CDR3 DNA is TGTGCCAGCAGTTTCGTCGGAACTTACTCTGGAAACACCATATATTTT. Translated: CASSFVGTYSGNTIYF. The complete variable domain, with remaining parts taken from reference TRBV28 and TRBJ1-3, reads DVKVTQSSRYLVKRTGEKVFLECVQDMDHENMFWYRQDPGLGLRLIYFSYDVKMKEKGDIPEGYSVSREKKERFSLILESASTNQTSMYLCASSFVGTYSGNTIYFGEGSWLTVV.

At least ten counts were recorded for this clonotype. Here the CDR3 reads CASSGGTGSMVNIQYF. In nucleotides, the CDR3 is TGTGCCAGCAGCGGAGGGACAGGGAGCATGGTGAACATTCAGTACTTC. The rearrangement joins TRBV9 to TRBJ2-4; 9 bases align to TRBD1. Trimming took 3 bases from V and 7 from J; bases not matched to a gene: 11. This CDR3 is 16 amino acids long. Germline V gene data show CDR1 as SGDLS and CDR2 as YYNGEE.

The sample holds many counts of this clonotype. V and J are TRBV28 and TRBJ1-2; maybe TRBD1 (6 bases). The germline gives CDR1 MDHEN, CDR2 SYDVKM. The CDR3 runs 14 residues. Trimming removed 3 bases from V and 7 bases from J, with 15 bases in between. The CDR3 sequence is CASSLVGAPAGYTF. Written as DNA, the CDR3 is TGTGCCAGCAGTTTGGTGGGGGCGCCGGCTGGCTACACCTTC.

This clonotype was seen many times. This chain uses TRBV6-1 with TRBJ2-5, with 10 bases aligning to TRBD2. The germline gives CDR1 MNHNS, CDR2 SASEGT. The CDR3 has 16 residues. J was trimmed by 5 bases and V by 2 bases; bases with no gene match: 8. This chain's CDR3 is CASSEIETSGSETQYF. The CDR3 bases are TGTGCCAGCAGTGAAATTGAGACTAGCGGGTCGGAGACCCAGTACTTC.

CDR3 in DNA: TGTGCCAGCTCGACGGGACCGCTCGAGGAGCAGTACTTC. Translation gives CASSTGPLEEQYF. The chain has TRBV18 and TRBJ2-7; perhaps D is TRBD1 or TRBD2 (5 bases each). The germline V gene has CDR1 KGHSH and CDR2 LQKENI. V was trimmed by 6 bases and J by 7 bases, leaving 16 bases between them. The CDR3 totals 13 residues.

The rearrangement links TRBV19 to TRBJ1-5; D call uncertain. Trimming took off 1 base at V and 2 bases at J, with 9 bases between the two ends. The germline V gene has CDR1 LNHDA and CDR2 SQIVND (reference sequence). The CDR3 covers 15 residues. The DNA for the CDR3 is TGTGCCAGTAGTATAGCGCGGATTGGCAATCAGCCCCAGCATTTT. The encoded protein is CASSIARIGNQPQHF. The full variable domain, its missing parts supplied by reference TRBV19 and TRBJ1-5, is DGGITQSPKYLFRKEGQNVTLSCEQNLNHDAMYWYRQDPGQGLRLIYYSQIVNDFQKGDIAEGYSVSREKKESFPLTVTSAQKNPTAFYLCASSIARIGNQPQHFGDGTRLSIL.

This clonotype was seen repeatedly, ten times or more. This rearrangement joins TRBV11-2 to TRBJ2-7, with TRBD1 matching 8 bases. The CDR3 runs to 14 residues. The germline V gene encodes CDR1 SGHAT and CDR2 FQNNGV. V dropped 6 bases and J dropped 2; count of bases not matched to a gene: 6. CDR3 region: CASSTGTGAYEQYF. The CDR3 nucleotides read TGTGCCAGCAGTACCGGGACAGGAGCCTACGAGCAGTACTTC.

On this clonotype itself: A read error is possible here, since a much larger clone lies one base away. The chain links TRBV5-1 to TRBJ1-2; D not certain. Germline values: CDR1 SGHRS, CDR2 YFSETQ. V lost 0 bases and J lost 5, with 11 bases in between. The length of the CDR3 is 14 residues. The CDR3 DNA sequence: TGCGCCAGCAGCTTGGCAAGGGAAACTTATGGCTACACCTTC. Amino acid sequence: CASSLARETYGYTF.

This clonotype showed up many times. This sequence joins TRBV12-3 or TRBV12-4 and TRBJ1-3, with TRBD1 matching over 8 bases. The V and J ends lost 7 bases and 3 bases, in that order; junction bases with no gene match: 8. CDR3 length equals 15 residues. The CDR3 DNA reads TGTGCCAGCACCCCCGGACAGGGTAGTGGAAACACCATATATTTT. This gives the protein CASTPGQGSGNTIYF.

Worth noting for this clonotype: As the CDR3 is not closed by the conserved phenylalanine or tryptophan, this likely results from a read error. V is TRBV6-5 and J is TRBJ1-5; D uncertain. The V and J ends lost 4 bases and 5 bases respectively, with 12 bases between them. The CDR3 is 14 amino acids. Germline assignment: CDR1 MNHEY and CDR2 SVGAGI. The CDR3: CASSSWGSDQPQHD. As DNA, the CDR3 is TGTGCCAGCAGTTCCTGGGGTTCGGATCAGCCCCAGCATGAT.

This clonotype was observed at least ten times. V gene TRBV6-2 or TRBV6-3 combines with J gene TRBJ1-5; weak D call: TRBD1 (6 bases). Germline V gives CDR1 MNHEY, CDR2 SVGEGT. The CDR3 is made up of 18 amino acids. V was trimmed by 4 bases and J by 1 base, leaving 20 bases between them. The CDR3 bases are TGTGCCAGCAGTTCCCGTGTGGGGGCCGGAGGGAGCAATCAGCCCCAGCATTTT. Translating gives CASSSRVGAGGSNQPQHF.

This clonotype was seen ten or more times. The chain links TRBV12-3 or TRBV12-4 to TRBJ2-7, with 10 bases identical to TRBD2. The CDR3 is made up of 15 amino acids. The V and J ends lost 6 bases and 2 bases, in that order; junction bases with no gene match: 7. The DNA for the CDR3 is TGTGCCAGCAGCCCAGCGGGGGGGTTTACCTACGAGCAGTACTTC. Translating it yields CASSPAGGFTYEQYF.

This clonotype was recorded a few times. A much larger clone is a single base away; this may be a read error. V gene TRBV6-1 combines with J gene TRBJ1-5; D may be TRBD1 (5 bases). Germline lookup yields CDR1 MNHNS and CDR2 SASEGT. This CDR3 has 15 residues. Trimming shortened V by 0 bases and J by 9 bases, and 15 bases separated the two germline ends. In nucleotides, the CDR3 is TGTGCCAGCAGTGAAGCTGGGGGGGAGCATCGGCCCCAGCATTTT. Its translation: CASSEAGGEHRPQHF.

This clonotype occurred many times. V and J are TRBV20-1 and TRBJ2-7; D tentatively reads TRBD1 or TRBD2 (5 bases each). V lost 5 bases and J lost 5, with 16 bases in between. This CDR3 has 13 residues. CDR1 is DFQATT, CDR2 SNEGSKA, per germline (reference sequence). The CDR3 coding sequence is TGCAGTGCTCCCAGCGCAGGGACGCACGAGCAGTACTTC. Protein sequence: CSAPSAGTHEQYF.

This clonotype was detected many times. V gene TRBV30 combines with J gene TRBJ2-7; 10 bases match TRBD1. The CDR3 extends over 13 amino acids. Germline CDR1 is GTSNPN and CDR2 is SVGIG (reference sequence). Germline trimming cut 1 base from V and 5 bases from J; bases unmatched to any gene: 2. CDR3 sequence (DNA): TGTGCCTGGAGTGCGGGACAGGGGAACGAGCAGTACTTC. Translated: CAWSAGQGNEQYF. The full variable domain, completed using reference TRBV30 and TRBJ2-7, is SQTIHQWPATLVQPVGSPLSLECTVEGTSNPNLYWYRQAAGRGLQLLFYSVGIGQISSEVPQNLSASRPQDRQFILSSKKLLLSDSGFYLCAWSAGQGNEQYFGPGTRLTVT.

This clonotype occurred many times. CDR3 loop: CASSDARGRGCTF. CDR3 DNA sequence: TGTGCCAGCAGCGACGCCCGAGGCAGGGGATGCACCTTC. The J gene is TRBJ1-2, the V gene TRBV5-6, with D perhaps matching TRBD1 (6 bases). This CDR3 comprises 13 residues. Germline V lookup: CDR1 SGHDT, CDR2 YYEEEE. V was cut by 4 bases and J by 13 bases, with 20 bases left in between.

This clonotype appeared many times. The CDR3 region is CSAISRTQSYEQYF. The DNA of the CDR3 is TGCAGTGCTATCTCGAGGACTCAATCCTACGAGCAGTACTTC. The V gene is TRBV20-1, the J gene TRBJ2-7; TRBD2 is a possible D gene (5 bases). The CDR3 sequence is 14 residues long. The germline CDR1 and CDR2 sequences are DFQATT and SNEGSKA (reference sequence). Trimming removed 4 bases from V and 1 base from J, with 14 bases in between.